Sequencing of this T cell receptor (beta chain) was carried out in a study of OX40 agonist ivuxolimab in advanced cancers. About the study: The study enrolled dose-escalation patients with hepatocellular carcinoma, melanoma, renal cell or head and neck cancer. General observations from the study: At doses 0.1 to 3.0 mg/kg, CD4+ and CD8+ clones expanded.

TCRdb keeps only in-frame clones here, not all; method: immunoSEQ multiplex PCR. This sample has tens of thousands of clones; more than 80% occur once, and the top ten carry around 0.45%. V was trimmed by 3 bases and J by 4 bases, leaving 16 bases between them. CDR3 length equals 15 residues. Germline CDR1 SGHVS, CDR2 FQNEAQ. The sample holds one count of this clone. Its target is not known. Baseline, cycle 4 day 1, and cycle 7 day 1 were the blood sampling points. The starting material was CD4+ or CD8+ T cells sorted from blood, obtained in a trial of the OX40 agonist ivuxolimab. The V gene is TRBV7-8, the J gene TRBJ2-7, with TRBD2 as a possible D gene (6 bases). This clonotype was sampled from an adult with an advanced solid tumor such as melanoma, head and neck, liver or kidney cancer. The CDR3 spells CASSLGGVNLYEQYV. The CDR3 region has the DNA TGTGCCAGCAGCTTGGGCGGGGTGAACTTATACGAGCAGTACGTC.